This T cell receptor beta chain was identified in a study of T cells after somatic rescue of genetic block. The V gene's germline CDR1 is DFQATT and CDR2 SNEGSKA (reference sequence). Trimming left V 0 bases short and J 6 bases short, with 0 bases between. This CDR3 contains 9 residues. Clones were sequenced by immunoSEQ multiplex PCR, and TCRdb holds only the in-frame ones, with some missing. In the table there are approximately 88,000 clones, 85% to 90% of which are singletons. This chain uses TRBV20-1 with TRBJ2-7, with D hard to call. The TCR sequence derives from a woman between 18 and 29 years old. The specimen sequenced was peripheral blood mononuclear cells (PBMCs). The CDR3 nucleotides are TGCAGTGCTAGAGACGAGCAGTACTTC. It codes for CSARDEQYF.